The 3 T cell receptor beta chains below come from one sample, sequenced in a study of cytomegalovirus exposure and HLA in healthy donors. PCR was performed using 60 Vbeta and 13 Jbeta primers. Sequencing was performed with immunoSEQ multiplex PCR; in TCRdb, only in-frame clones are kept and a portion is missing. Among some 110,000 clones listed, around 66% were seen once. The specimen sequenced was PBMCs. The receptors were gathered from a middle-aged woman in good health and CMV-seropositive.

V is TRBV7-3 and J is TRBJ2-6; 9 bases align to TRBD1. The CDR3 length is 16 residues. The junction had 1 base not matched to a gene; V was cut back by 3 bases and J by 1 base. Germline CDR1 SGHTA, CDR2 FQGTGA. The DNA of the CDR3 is TGTGCCAGCAGCTTGGGGACAGGGTCTGGGGCCAACGTCCTGACTTTC. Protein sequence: CASSLGTGSGANVLTF.

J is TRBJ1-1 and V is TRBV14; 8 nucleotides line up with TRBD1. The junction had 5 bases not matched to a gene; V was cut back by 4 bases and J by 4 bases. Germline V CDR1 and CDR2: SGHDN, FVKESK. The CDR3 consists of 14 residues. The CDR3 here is CASSPGQGSTEAFF. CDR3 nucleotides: TGTGCCAGCAGCCCAGGACAGGGAAGCACTGAAGCTTTCTTT.

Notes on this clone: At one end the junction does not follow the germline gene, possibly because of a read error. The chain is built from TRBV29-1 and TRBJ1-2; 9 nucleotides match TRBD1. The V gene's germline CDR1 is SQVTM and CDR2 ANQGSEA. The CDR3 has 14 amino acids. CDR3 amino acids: CSVNSQGASYGYPF. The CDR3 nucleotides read TGCAGCGTGAACTCACAGGGGGCGTCCTATGGCTACCCCTTC.